This T cell receptor (beta chain) was captured by sequencing in a study of post-analysis software for immune sequencing data. Study-level background: Patients with relapsing-remitting, secondary progressive and progressive-relapsing multiple sclerosis courses were all represented. Study observations and caveats: Significantly lower normalized Chao1 diversity was found in patients with multiple sclerosis relative to controls. Patients showed TRBV5-6, TRBV5-1 and TRBV20-1 among five TRBV segments more frequent than in controls.

Trimming pared 2 bases from V and 7 bases from J, leaving 9 bases between. Germline V gene sequence: CDR1 MNHEY, CDR2 SVGAGI. The CDR3 runs 13 residues. A few counts support this clonotype. The antigen is undetermined. Unique-molecular-identifier-tagged TCR beta cDNA libraries were used. One entry per CDR3 protein, called by TCRdb with MiXCR from the PCR reads. This table has fewer than 850,000 distinct CDR3 sequences, 25% to 30% appearing once. The chain links TRBV6-5 to TRBJ2-4; no clear D. The TCR comes from a girl aged 5 to 17 with multiple sclerosis. Sequencing was performed on blood. The CDR3: CASSYGFGNIQYF. The CDR3 DNA follows: TGTGCCAGCAGTTACGGTTTTGGGAACATTCAGTACTTC.